The 19 T cell receptor beta chains below come from one sample, sequenced in a study of blood T cell repertoires in COVID-19. TCRdb's table, derived via immunoSEQ multiplex PCR, lists solely in-frame clones and lacks some. The repertoire holds roughly 110,000 clones, about 89% seen once, with 19% in the top ten. The sample comprised peripheral blood. The receptors stem from a human donor with acute or convalescent COVID-19. The donor label of this sample is uncertain.

This chain uses TRBV25-1 with TRBJ2-2, with 8 positions matching TRBD1. CDR1 is MGHDK, CDR2 SYGVNS, per germline. This CDR3 is 16 amino acids long. Trimming took 3 bases from V and 1 from J; bases not matched to a gene: 4. This chain's CDR3 is CASSDPGQGNTGELFF. The CDR3 nucleotides are TGTGCCAGCAGTGATCCAGGACAGGGGAACACCGGGGAGCTGTTTTTT.

The chain links TRBV28 to TRBJ1-4; no definite D call. The CDR3 is made up of 14 amino acids. Trimming removed 3 bases at V and 4 bases at J, with 9 bases between. Germline values: CDR1 MDHEN, CDR2 SYDVKM. The CDR3 loop is CASSLSQVNEKLFF. The CDR3 nucleotides read TGTGCCAGCAGTTTGTCGCAGGTTAATGAAAAACTGTTTTTT.

This rearrangement joins TRBV5-1 to TRBJ2-1; no reliable D call. The ends were cut back, 2 bases at V and 4 bases at J, with 4 bases in the middle. There are 12 residues in the CDR3. Germline CDR1 reads SGHRS; CDR2 reads YFSETQ. The CDR3 loop reads CASSLAYNEQFF. Written as DNA, the CDR3 is TGCGCCAGCAGCTTAGCGTACAATGAGCAGTTCTTC.

This rearrangement joins TRBV5-1 to TRBJ1-5, with TRBD1 matching over 9 bases. From germline, CDR1 is SGHRS and CDR2 YFSETQ. Unmatched junction bases numbered 5, after V lost 1 base and J lost 6 bases. The CDR3 sequence is 15 residues long. CDR3: CASSLRTGEGQPQHF. CDR3 nucleotides: TGCGCCAGCAGCTTGCGGACAGGGGAGGGTCAGCCCCAGCATTTT.

The count of this clone is one. The chain carries TRBV6-5 and TRBJ2-7; 13 nucleotides match TRBD2. The V gene's germline CDR1 is MNHEY and CDR2 SVGAGI. The V gene end was trimmed by 6 bases and the J gene end by 4 bases; junction bases not matched to a gene: 6. The CDR3 consists of 15 residues. CDR3 sequence: CASSLLAGGRYEQYF. CDR3 nucleotides: TGTGCCAGCAGCCTACTAGCGGGAGGGAGGTACGAGCAGTACTTC.

V gene TRBV7-2 combines with J gene TRBJ2-3; 8 nucleotides match TRBD1. The CDR3 extends over 15 amino acids. Germline values: CDR1 SGHTA, CDR2 FQGNSA. Trimming at V came to 4 bases and at J to 3 bases, leaving 6 bases not matched to a gene. CDR3: CASSWGQVRTDTQYF. CDR3 DNA sequence: TGTGCCAGCAGCTGGGGACAGGTTAGGACAGATACGCAGTATTTT. The variable domain in full, with the rest retrieved from reference TRBV7-2 and TRBJ2-3, is GAGVSQSPSNKVTEKGKDVELRCDPISGHTALYWYRQSLGQGLEFLIYFQGNSAPDKSGLPSDRFSAERTGGSVSTLTIQRTQQEDSAVYLCASSWGQVRTDTQYFGPGTRLTVL.

This sequence joins TRBV28 and TRBJ2-2; 8 bases line up with TRBD2. With V trimmed by 6 bases and J by 4 bases, 10 bases remained unmatched. The germline gives CDR1 MDHEN, CDR2 SYDVKM. CDR3 length: 16 amino acids. The CDR3 loop reads CASSRGTSGITGELFF. The DNA for the CDR3 is TGTGCCAGCAGCCGGGGCACTAGCGGCATCACCGGGGAGCTGTTTTTT.

The chain carries TRBV5-5 and TRBJ1-3; TRBD1 aligns across 9 bases. V lost 4 bases and J lost 1; bases outside the gene matches: 6. CDR3 length equals 16 residues. CDR1 SGHKS and CDR2 YYEKEE come from the germline V gene (reference sequence). In DNA, the CDR3 is TGTGCCAGCAGCAGGGGACAGGGAGGATCTGGAAACACCATATATTTT. This gives the protein CASSRGQGGSGNTIYF.

The rearrangement uses TRBV29-1 and TRBJ1-2; 7 positions agree with TRBD1. With V trimmed by 4 bases and J by 6 bases, 8 bases remained unmatched. CDR1 and CDR2 from the germline V gene are SQVTM and ANQGSEA. The CDR3 runs 13 residues. The CDR3, as DNA: TGCAGCGTTGTAGACAGGGAAGGACATGGCTACACCTTC. Its translation is CSVVDREGHGYTF.

V is TRBV25-1 and J is TRBJ2-7, with 7 bases that match TRBD2. V lost 1 base to trimming and J lost 5 bases; unmatched junction nucleotides: 5. There are 14 residues in the CDR3. Germline V gene sequence: CDR1 MGHDK, CDR2 SYGVNS. CDR3 sequence reads: CASSESSGRDEQYF. The CDR3 DNA follows: TGTGCCAGCAGTGAATCTTCTGGGAGGGACGAGCAGTACTTC.

Only one count was recorded for this clone. CDR3 DNA: TGTGCCAGCAGCTTACCCGGGGGGCCTGACACCGGGGAGCTGTTTTTT. As protein: CASSLPGGPDTGELFF. This rearrangement joins TRBV5-6 to TRBJ2-2; TRBD2 is a possible D gene (7 bases). CDR1 is SGHDT and CDR2 is YYEEEE in the germline V gene. The length of the CDR3 is 16 residues. The V gene lost 2 bases and the J gene lost 3 bases, with 14 bases spanning the gap. Full variable domain (rest looked up from reference TRBV5-6 and TRBJ2-2): DAGVTQSPTHLIKTRGQQVTLRCSPKSGHDTVSWYQQALGQGPQFIFQYYEEEERQRGNFPDRFSGHQFPNYSSELNVNALLLGDSALYLCASSLPGGPDTGELFFGEGSRLTVL.

The chain couples TRBV7-8 to TRBJ1-1; no reliable D call. Trimming cost V 3 bases and J 1 base, with 21 bases left between them. This CDR3 has 18 residues. CDR1 is SGHVS, CDR2 FQNEAQ, per germline. The CDR3 here is CASSFGFRFGPQNTEAFF. DNA for the CDR3: TGTGCCAGCAGCTTCGGCTTCAGGTTTGGTCCACAGAACACTGAAGCTTTCTTT.

J is TRBJ2-7 and V is TRBV7-9; the match to TRBD1 covers 9 bases. Germline values: CDR1 SEHNR, CDR2 FQNEAQ (reference sequence). This CDR3 spans 13 amino acids. V trimming: 6 bases; J trimming: 4 bases; junction bases outside the gene matches: 4. CDR3 sequence: CASRGQGSYEQYF. For the CDR3, the DNA is TGTGCCAGCAGGGGACAGGGATCATACGAGCAGTACTTC. The variable domain in full, completed from reference TRBV7-9 and TRBJ2-7, reads DTGVSQNPRHKITKRGQNVTFRCDPISEHNRLYWYRQTLGQGPEFLTYFQNEAQLEKSRLLSDRFSAERPKGSFSTLEIQRTEQGDSAMYLCASRGQGSYEQYFGPGTRLTVT.

This clone occurred once. The chain uses TRBV11-2 and TRBJ2-7; the match to TRBD2 covers 10 bases. CDR1 and CDR2 from the germline V gene are SGHAT and FQNNGV. This CDR3 is 15 amino acids long. The junction had 3 bases not matched to a gene; V was cut back by 4 bases and J by 0 bases. CDR3 in amino acids: CASSSTSGTSYEQYF. The CDR3 DNA reads TGTGCCAGCAGCTCCACTAGCGGGACCTCCTACGAGCAGTACTTC. The whole variable domain, remainder taken from reference TRBV11-2 and TRBJ2-7, is EAGVAQSPRYKIIEKRQSVAFWCNPISGHATLYWYQQILGQGPKLLIQFQNNGVVDDSQLPKDRFSAERLKGVDSTLKIQPAKLEDSAVYLCASSSTSGTSYEQYFGPGTRLTVT.

This chain joins TRBV4-3 and TRBJ2-3, with 9 nucleotides matching TRBD2. CDR1 LGHNA and CDR2 YSLEER come from the germline V gene. CDR3 length equals 15 residues. Trimming cost V 4 bases and J 1 base; bases outside gene matches: 3. CDR3 DNA: TGCGCCAGCAGCCGGATAGCGGGGGGCACAGATACGCAGTATTTT. This codes for CASSRIAGGTDTQYF.

This clone was seen once. The rearrangement joins TRBV7-9 to TRBJ2-6; a weak D match, TRBD2 (6 bases). CDR3 length: 16 amino acids. The germline CDR1 and CDR2 sequences are SEHNR and FQNEAQ (reference sequence). V lost 2 bases, J lost 8 bases, and 16 bases lay in between. CDR3 DNA: TGTGCCAGCAGCTTACTCGGGAGAAGCCCGACCAACGTCCTGACTTTC. Its protein is CASSLLGRSPTNVLTF.

V and J are TRBV2 and TRBJ2-2; D is uncertain. CDR3 length equals 14 residues. V lost 4 bases and J lost 4, with 10 bases in between. Germline-derived CDR1 and CDR2 are SNHLY and FYNNEI. CDR3: CASSVIRATGELFF. For the CDR3, the DNA is TGTGCCAGCAGTGTAATCCGAGCCACCGGGGAGCTGTTTTTT.

The chain uses TRBV7-2 and TRBJ2-7; TRBD2 aligns across 12 bases. The J segment lost 1 base and the V segment lost 6 bases, leaving 4 bases of the junction unmatched. The germline CDR1 and CDR2 sequences are SGHTA and FQGNSA. This CDR3 has 15 residues. The CDR3 nucleotides are TGTGCCAGCAGTTTGACTAGCGGGGGATCCTACGAGCAGTACTTC. Residues: CASSLTSGGSYEQYF.

This sequence joins TRBV5-1 and TRBJ1-1; possible D gene TRBD1, 5 bases. The CDR3 sequence is 14 residues long. Per the germline V gene, CDR1 is SGHRS and CDR2 is YFSETQ. V dropped 5 bases and J dropped 1 base, with 12 bases sitting between them. The CDR3: CASRYQGGNTEAFF. The CDR3 DNA reads as TGCGCCAGCAGATACCAGGGTGGGAACACTGAAGCTTTCTTT.